This TCR beta chain was captured in a study of liver allograft versus peripheral blood T cells. Overall study: Transplanted livers held T cell receptor repertoires, and these were compared with repertoires in recipients' peripheral blood.

MiXCR, applied by TCRdb to the reads, yields one record per CDR3 protein. Of around 2,800 distinct CDR3 sequences in the sample, less than 15% were seen once. This CDR3 contains 15 residues. The germline CDR1 and CDR2 sequences are MNHEY and SMNVEV (reference sequence). The ends lost 5 bases at V and 0 bases at J; junction bases unmatched: 6. This clonotype is judged medium-sized. Its antigen is not known. Broader study findings: Reportedly, the T cell receptor repertoires inside liver allografts were not the same as those in peripheral blood.

The chain links TRBV27 to TRBJ1-2, with 7 bases identical to TRBD1. This receptor was obtained from a human patient who had a liver transplant. Part of the T cell pool may stem from the graft donor. CDR3 protein: CASSPRDSPNYGYTF. As DNA, the CDR3 is TGTGCCAGCAGTCCAAGGGACAGTCCTAACTATGGCTACACCTTC.